The 13 T cell receptor beta chains reported below all come from one sample, sequenced in a study of T-cell memory formation after mild COVID-19. TCRdb fed the 5' RACE reads into MiXCR, producing one record per CDR3 protein. The sample has about 210,000 distinct CDR3 sequences, 8% to 11% seen once. Sequencing input: PBMCs or a T cell subset sorted from them (not recorded which). These receptors were collected from a man aged 18 to 29 who had mild COVID-19 (a few samples of this study predate the infection). Cell type and time point are not known.

This clonotype has a count of ten or more. The CDR3 bases are TGTGCCAGCAGTGCGTGGGACAGGGGTATTGAAGCTTTCTTT. As protein: CASSAWDRGIEAFF. The V call is TRBV6-1, the J call TRBJ1-1, with 10 bases aligning to TRBD1. CDR1 and CDR2 (germline): MNHNS, SASEGT. The CDR3 extends over 14 amino acids. Losses at the gene ends were 4 bases for V and 7 bases for J; bases not matched to a gene: 6.

This clonotype was detected only a few times. The CDR3 coding sequence is TGTGCCAGCAGCTTACAGTCAGGGACAGCTTTCTTT. Amino acids: CASSLQSGTAFF. The chain has TRBV7-2 and TRBJ1-1, with D possibly TRBD1 on 5 matching bases. The CDR3 spans 12 residues. Germline CDR1 is SGHTA and CDR2 is FQGNSA. V was pared by 2 bases and J by 10 bases, with 11 bases between.

There are a few counts of this clonotype. The chain is built from TRBV5-1 and TRBJ2-7; perhaps TRBD2 as D (5 bases). In germline, CDR1 is SGHRS, CDR2 YFSETQ. Trimming took 3 bases from V and 6 from J, leaving 10 bases between them. CDR3 length: 12 residues. This chain's CDR3 is CASSSASCEQYV. The CDR3 nucleotides are TGCGCCAGCAGCTCAGCTAGCTGCGAGCAGTACGTC.

This clonotype was seen a handful of times. The chain is built from TRBV4-3 and TRBJ2-3; 9 nucleotides align to TRBD2. V lost 1 base and J lost 3; bases outside the gene matches: 11. CDR3 length: 18 residues. Per germline, CDR1 LGHNA and CDR2 YSLEER. The CDR3: CASSQVWERGADTDTQYF. Here the CDR3 DNA reads TGCGCCAGCAGCCAAGTTTGGGAGCGGGGGGCCGATACAGATACGCAGTATTTT.

This clonotype was seen a handful of times. This sequence joins TRBV20-1 and TRBJ2-3, with D tentatively TRBD2 (7 bases). Between the trimmed V and J ends, which lost 2 bases and 5 bases, there was a span of 14 bases. Germline lookup yields CDR1 DFQATT and CDR2 SNEGSKA (reference sequence). This CDR3 region has 14 residues. CDR3 DNA sequence: TGCAGTGCTAGAAACCCGGGGGGCGGAGATACGCAGTATTTT. Amino acids: CSARNPGGGDTQYF.

The genes are TRBV6-6 and TRBJ2-4; D possibly corresponds to TRBD1 (6 bases). From germline, CDR1 is MNHNY and CDR2 SVGAGI (reference sequence). Between the trimmed V and J ends, which lost 2 bases and 5 bases, there was a span of 7 bases. The CDR3 has 13 amino acids. The chain's CDR3 is CASSYRQENIQYF. The CDR3, as DNA: TGTGCCAGCAGTTACCGACAGGAAAACATTCAGTACTTC.

This rearrangement joins TRBV9 to TRBJ2-3, with TRBD2 as a possible D gene (5 bases). There are 15 residues in the CDR3. Deletions cut 0 bases from V and 2 bases from J, with 10 bases between. CDR1 and CDR2 (germline): SGDLS, YYNGEE. Here the CDR3 DNA reads TGTGCCAGCAGCGTAGCTACGGGGTTCACAGATACGCAGTATTTT. This translates into CASSVATGFTDTQYF.

The CDR3 nucleotides read TGTGCCAGCAGCTCAATTACCGGGACTCTAAGGGCTTTCTTT. It yields the protein CASSSITGTLRAFF. The J gene is TRBJ1-1, the V gene TRBV7-2; a weak D match, TRBD1 (5 bases). V shed 4 bases and J shed 11 bases, with 20 bases lying between them. The germline gives CDR1 SGHTA, CDR2 FQGNSA. This CDR3 comprises 14 residues.

This clonotype came up a few times. V is TRBV9 and J is TRBJ2-3, with a weak D call TRBD1 (6 bases). Germline CDR1 is SGDLS and CDR2 is YYNGEE. The CDR3 spans 14 residues. Trimming took off 3 bases at V and 0 bases at J, with 8 bases between the two ends. The CDR3 coding sequence is TGTGCCAGCAGCGGGACAGTTAGCACAGATACGCAGTATTTT. It is translated as CASSGTVSTDTQYF.

The CDR3 DNA follows: TGTGCCAGCAGCCCCCTCAACTGGAATGAAAAACTGTTTTTT. This gives the protein CASSPLNWNEKLFF. This chain uses TRBV7-2 with TRBJ1-4, with D uncertain. Trimming shortened V by 5 bases and J by 5 bases, and 12 bases separated the two germline ends. Looked up from germline, CDR1 is SGHTA and CDR2 is FQGNSA. The CDR3 is 14 residues long.

This CDR3 is CATSDPGTGVEGEQFF. CDR3 nucleotides: TGTGCCACCAGTGATCCCGGGACAGGGGTGGAGGGTGAGCAGTTCTTC. V usage is TRBV24-1 and J usage is TRBJ2-1, with 10 bases lining up with TRBD1. The germline V gene encodes CDR1 KGHDR and CDR2 SFDVKD. Losses at the gene ends were 3 bases for V and 9 bases for J; bases not matched to a gene: 10. The CDR3 is 16 amino acids.

The CDR3 coding sequence is TGTGCCAGCAGTTACTCGAACGTTCTGGGTGGCTACACCTTC. The encoded protein is CASSYSNVLGGYTF. This chain connects TRBV6-5 to TRBJ1-2, with D hard to call. CDR1 is MNHEY and CDR2 is SVGAGI in the germline V gene. This CDR3 contains 14 residues. The V gene lost 0 bases and the J gene lost 7 bases, with 12 bases spanning the gap.

This sequence joins TRBV9 and TRBJ2-2; D call uncertain. Germline CDR1 SGDLS, CDR2 YYNGEE. The germline V and J ends were trimmed by 0 bases and 7 bases, with 4 bases remaining between them. The CDR3 length is 12 residues. The CDR3 spells CASSVVGGELFF. DNA for the CDR3: TGTGCCAGCAGCGTAGTCGGCGGGGAGCTGTTTTTT.